The 21 T cell receptor beta chains below all came from one sample that was sequenced in a study of shared clonotypes between healthy human individuals. Using immunoSEQ multiplex PCR, the repertoire was profiled, and TCRdb retains in-frame clones only, with some absent. The table has millions of clones, around 94% seen once. The sequencing sample was made of naive CD4+ T cells sorted from blood. The subset here: CD45RA+ positively selected. The receptor source for this set is a man younger than 30 in good health.

The V call is TRBV12-5, the J call TRBJ2-5; tentatively, D is TRBD1 (5 bases). This CDR3 is built from 15 residues. The germline V gene has CDR1 LGHNT and CDR2 FRNRAP. V shed 2 bases and J shed 7 bases, with 17 bases lying between them. The CDR3: CASGLTTGAPGTQYF. In DNA, the CDR3 is TGTGCTAGTGGTTTGACTACTGGGGCCCCGGGGACCCAGTACTTC.

The chain employs TRBV7-3 and TRBJ1-6; 10 nucleotides match TRBD1. V lost 4 bases, J lost 9 bases, and 6 bases stayed unmatched. The length of the CDR3 is 15 residues. Germline values: CDR1 SGHTA, CDR2 FQGTGA. The DNA of the CDR3 is TGTGCCAGCAGCTCCTCCGGGACAGGGGCTTCACCCCTCCACTTT. Amino acid sequence: CASSSSGTGASPLHF. The whole variable domain, filled in from reference TRBV7-3 and TRBJ1-6, reads GAGVSQTPSNKVTEKGKYVELRCDPISGHTALYWYRQSLGQGPEFLIYFQGTGAADDSGLPNDRFFAVRPEGSVSTLKIQRTERGDSAVYLCASSSSGTGASPLHFGNGTRLTVT.

The gene calls are TRBV5-1 and TRBJ2-1; either TRBD1 or TRBD2 may supply D (5 bases each). In germline, CDR1 is SGHRS, CDR2 YFSETQ. Trimming cost V 4 bases and J 3 bases, with 11 bases left between them. The CDR3 totals 14 residues. The CDR3 DNA is TGCGCCAGCAGCGAGCCGGGGCACTACAATGAGCAGTTCTTC. It yields the protein CASSEPGHYNEQFF.

The V call is TRBV11-3, the J call TRBJ2-1, with D perhaps assigned TRBD1 or TRBD2 (7 bases each). The V end was cut by 5 bases, the J end by 3 bases, with 17 bases between. CDR1 and CDR2 (germline): SGHNT, YENEEA. The length of the CDR3 is 16 residues. The CDR3 here is CASSARGGPLYNEQFF. CDR3 sequence (DNA): TGTGCCAGCAGCGCCAGGGGGGGGCCACTCTACAATGAGCAGTTCTTC.

The chain recombines TRBV28 with TRBJ2-2; 7 nucleotides align to TRBD1. Germline V gives CDR1 MDHEN, CDR2 SYDVKM. CDR3 length: 14 residues. The V segment lost 6 bases and the J segment 6 bases; nucleotides outside the gene matches: 7. CDR3 amino acids: CASSRGSVAGELFF. The CDR3 region has the DNA TGTGCCAGCAGCAGGGGGAGTGTCGCCGGGGAGCTGTTTTTT.

The chain is built from TRBV5-1 and TRBJ2-1, with D perhaps given as TRBD1 or TRBD2 (6 bases each). The CDR3 is 14 residues long. Germline V gene lookup returns CDR1 SGHRS and CDR2 YFSETQ. V gave up 0 bases and J gave up 8 bases, with 12 bases separating them. The chain's CDR3 is CASSLVSGDYEQFF. The CDR3 nucleotides read TGCGCCAGCAGCTTGGTGTCAGGGGACTATGAGCAGTTCTTC.

CDR3 in DNA: TGCGCCAGCACGTGGACAGGTTCCGGCACTGAAGCTTTCTTT. Translating gives CASTWTGSGTEAFF. The rearrangement uses TRBV5-1 and TRBJ1-1, with TRBD1 matching over 7 bases. The germline CDR1 and CDR2 sequences are SGHRS and YFSETQ. The CDR3 runs to 14 residues. Trimming at V came to 6 bases and at J to 4 bases, leaving 9 bases not matched to a gene.

The chain recombines TRBV6-1 with TRBJ2-1; D uncertain. Germline CDR1 and CDR2: MNHNS and SASEGT. Trimming stripped 6 bases from V and 3 bases from J, with 15 bases between. The CDR3 has 15 amino acids. This CDR3 reads CASSSAGPDYNEQFF. CDR3 DNA sequence: TGTGCCAGCAGCTCAGCCGGACCCGACTACAATGAGCAGTTCTTC.

In regard to this clone: The conserved phenylalanine or tryptophan normally closing the CDR3 is absent here, so this likely arose from a read error. The DNA is omitted, as the CDR3 cannot be located on it reliably, and the CDR3 follows TCRdb's listing. The rearrangement links TRBV3-2 to TRBJ2-7; TRBD2 reflects the table's D call only, with no check against the DNA. TRBV3-2 is classified as a pseudogene. The CDR3 is 8 amino acids long, termini counted. This CDR3 is CASSSRRY.

The CDR3 sequence is CAASLAGAGELFF. The DNA for the CDR3 is TGTGCCGCCAGCTTGGCGGGAGCCGGGGAGCTGTTTTTT. The chain carries TRBV5-4 and TRBJ2-2; 7 nucleotides agree with TRBD2. V shed 10 bases, J shed 6 bases, and the junction held 9 bases outside the gene matches. The V gene's germline CDR1 is SGHNT and CDR2 YYREEE (reference sequence). The CDR3 is 13 residues long.

As for this clone: The same CDR3 arises from other DNA sequences in this sample as well. The chain recombines TRBV28 with TRBJ1-1; D is perhaps TRBD1 (5 bases). This CDR3 spans 14 amino acids. Germline values: CDR1 MDHEN, CDR2 SYDVKM. Trimming cost V 1 base and J 4 bases, with 10 bases left between them. Here the CDR3 DNA reads TGTGCCAGCAGTTTATCGCAGGGAGGCACTGAAGCTTTCTTT. Translation gives CASSLSQGGTEAFF.

The chain links TRBV7-9 to TRBJ2-3; 7 nucleotides match TRBD2. The germline CDR1 and CDR2 sequences are SEHNR and FQNEAQ (reference sequence). V lost 5 bases to trimming and J lost 8 bases; unmatched junction nucleotides: 7. The CDR3 covers 13 residues. CDR3 nucleotides: TGTGCCAGCAGCCCTACCCCGGGGGGTACGCAGTATTTT. Encoded protein: CASSPTPGGTQYF.

V is TRBV7-2 and J is TRBJ2-3; TRBD2 matches 7 bases. The CDR3 covers 15 residues. Germline-derived CDR1 and CDR2 are SGHTA and FQGNSA. With V trimmed by 3 bases and J by 5 bases, 8 bases remained unmatched. The CDR3 DNA follows: TGTGCCAGCAGCTTCTCTACTAGCGCATTAGATACGCAGTATTTT. Protein: CASSFSTSALDTQYF.

The chain recombines TRBV4-3 with TRBJ2-7, with TRBD2 identical over 7 bases. Germline V gene data show CDR1 as LGHNA and CDR2 as YSLEER. Trimming at V came to 1 base and at J to 0 bases, leaving 3 bases not matched to a gene. The CDR3 has 15 amino acids. CDR3 loop: CASSQASGGSYEQYF. The CDR3 nucleotides are TGCGCCAGCAGCCAAGCTAGCGGTGGCTCCTACGAGCAGTACTTC.

Comments on this clone: This sample also contains other DNA sequences that code for the same CDR3. V gene TRBV6-1 combines with J gene TRBJ1-2; 9 bases are shared with TRBD1. With V trimmed by 6 bases and J by 4 bases, 3 bases remained unmatched. The germline CDR1 and CDR2 sequences are MNHNS and SASEGT. CDR3 size: 13 residues. The CDR3 bases are TGTGCCAGCAGACAGGGGGCATCCTATGGCTACACCTTC. Encoded protein: CASRQGASYGYTF.

The rearrangement joins TRBV19 to TRBJ2-6, with 10 bases fitting TRBD2. The CDR3 consists of 15 residues. In germline, CDR1 is LNHDA, CDR2 SQIVND (reference sequence). V gave up 11 bases and J gave up 2 bases; unmatched junction bases: 6. CDR3 sequence reads: CASKRGGPGANVLTF. The CDR3 DNA reads as TGTGCCTCCAAGCGGGGGGGGCCTGGGGCCAACGTCCTGACTTTC.

This chain connects TRBV5-1 to TRBJ2-3; 9 bases are a match to TRBD2. The CDR3 consists of 19 residues. CDR1 and CDR2 from the germline V gene are SGHRS and YFSETQ. V lost 0 bases, J lost 2 bases, and 13 bases stayed unmatched. CDR3 sequence (DNA): TGCGCCAGCAGCTTGGTAGTAGCGGGAGCCCCTTATTTCACAGATACGCAGTATTTT. Its protein product is CASSLVVAGAPYFTDTQYF.

This chain links TRBV18 with TRBJ1-2, with TRBD1 as a possible D gene (6 bases). Trimming cost V 6 bases and J 5 bases, with 19 bases left between them. The CDR3 contains 15 residues. Per the germline V gene, CDR1 is KGHSH and CDR2 is LQKENI. This CDR3 reads CASSPLTRGDYGYTF. The CDR3 bases are TGTGCCAGCTCGCCGCTTACAAGGGGGGATTATGGCTACACCTTC.

The V and J genes are TRBV7-9 and TRBJ2-2; D is ambiguous. Germline V gene sequence: CDR1 SEHNR, CDR2 FQNEAQ (reference sequence). The CDR3 runs to 15 residues. Trimming left V 2 bases short and J 3 bases short, with 10 bases between. CDR3 in amino acids: CASSLRLVDTGELFF. The CDR3 DNA follows: TGTGCCAGCAGCTTAAGGCTCGTCGACACCGGGGAGCTGTTTTTT.

The V call is TRBV30, the J call TRBJ2-1; D remains unclear. Germline CDR1 GTSNPN, CDR2 SVGIG (reference sequence). This CDR3 spans 15 amino acids. Trimming took 0 bases from V and 6 from J, leaving 15 bases between them. Here the CDR3 DNA reads TGTGCCTGGAGTGTAAGACGAGGTATCGCCAATGAGCAGTTCTTC. Translated: CAWSVRRGIANEQFF.

This clone was seen once. The chain uses TRBV2 and TRBJ2-2, with 10 bases that match TRBD1. The CDR3 runs 15 residues. The V gene end was trimmed by 5 bases and the J gene end by 5 bases; junction bases not matched to a gene: 5. Germline assignment: CDR1 SNHLY and CDR2 FYNNEI. This chain's CDR3 is CASSPTGGQTGELFF. The CDR3 DNA sequence: TGTGCCAGCAGTCCGACAGGGGGCCAAACCGGGGAGCTGTTTTTT.